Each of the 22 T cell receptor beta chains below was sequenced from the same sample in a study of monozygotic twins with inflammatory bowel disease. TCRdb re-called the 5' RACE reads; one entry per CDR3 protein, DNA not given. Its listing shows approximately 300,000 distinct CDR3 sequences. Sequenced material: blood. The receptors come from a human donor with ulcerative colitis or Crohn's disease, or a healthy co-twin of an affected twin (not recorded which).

The CDR3: CATGEDSDLLGAKNIQYF. The rearrangement uses TRBV24-1 and TRBJ2-4; the D call of TRBD1 rests on TCRdb alone, since no DNA is present to check it. The CDR3 is 18 amino acids. Germline assignment: CDR1 KGHDR and CDR2 SFDVKD.

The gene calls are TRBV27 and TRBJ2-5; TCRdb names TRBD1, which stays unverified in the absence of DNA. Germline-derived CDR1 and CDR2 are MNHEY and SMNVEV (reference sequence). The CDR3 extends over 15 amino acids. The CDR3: CASSPRDSVQETQYF.

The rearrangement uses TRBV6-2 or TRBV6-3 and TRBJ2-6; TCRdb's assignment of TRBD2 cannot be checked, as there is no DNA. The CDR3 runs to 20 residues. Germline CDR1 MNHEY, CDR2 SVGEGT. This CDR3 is CASSYPGGGKRLSGANVLTF.

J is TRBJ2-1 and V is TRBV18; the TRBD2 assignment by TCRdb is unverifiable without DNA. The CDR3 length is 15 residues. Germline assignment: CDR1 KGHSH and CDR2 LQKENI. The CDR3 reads CASSRRTSAMDEQFF.

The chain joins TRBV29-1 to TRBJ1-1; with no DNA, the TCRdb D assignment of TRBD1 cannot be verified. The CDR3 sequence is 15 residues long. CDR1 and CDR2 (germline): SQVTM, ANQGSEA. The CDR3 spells CSARQGSTLNTEAFF.

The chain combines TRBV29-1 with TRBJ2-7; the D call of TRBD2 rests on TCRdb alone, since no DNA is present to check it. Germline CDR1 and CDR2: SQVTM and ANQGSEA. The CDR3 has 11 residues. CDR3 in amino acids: CSGRELGEQYF.

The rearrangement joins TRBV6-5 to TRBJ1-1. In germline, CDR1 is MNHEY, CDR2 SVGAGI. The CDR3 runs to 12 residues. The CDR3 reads CACGLGNTEAFF.

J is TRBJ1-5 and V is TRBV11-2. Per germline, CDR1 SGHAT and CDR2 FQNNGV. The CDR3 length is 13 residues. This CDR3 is CASSLSRSEPQHF. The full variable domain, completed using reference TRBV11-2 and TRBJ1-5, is EAGVAQSPRYKIIEKRQSVAFWCNPISGHATLYWYQQILGQGPKLLIQFQNNGVVDDSQLPKDRFSAERLKGVDSTLKIQPAKLEDSAVYLCASSLSRSEPQHFGDGTRLSIL.

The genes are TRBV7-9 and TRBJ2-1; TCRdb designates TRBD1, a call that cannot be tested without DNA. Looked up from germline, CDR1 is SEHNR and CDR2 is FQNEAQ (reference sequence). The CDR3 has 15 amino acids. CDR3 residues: CASSPTGKSYNEQFF.

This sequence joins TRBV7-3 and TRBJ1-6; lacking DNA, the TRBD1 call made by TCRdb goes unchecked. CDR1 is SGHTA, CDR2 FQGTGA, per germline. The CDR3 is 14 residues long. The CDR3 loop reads CASSRDPLYSPLHF.

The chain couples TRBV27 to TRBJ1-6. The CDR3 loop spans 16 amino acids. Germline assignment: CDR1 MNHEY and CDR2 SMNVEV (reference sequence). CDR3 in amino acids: CASSLSGRVNNSPLHF.

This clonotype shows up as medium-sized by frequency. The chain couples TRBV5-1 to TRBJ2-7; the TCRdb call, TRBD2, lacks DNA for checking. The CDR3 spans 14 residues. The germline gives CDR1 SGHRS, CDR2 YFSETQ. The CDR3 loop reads CASSPYEGTYEQYF. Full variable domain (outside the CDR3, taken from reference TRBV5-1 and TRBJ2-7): KAGVTQTPRYLIKTRGQQVTLSCSPISGHRSVSWYQQTPGQGLQFLFEYFSETQRNKGNFPGRFSGRQFSNSRSEMNVSTLELGDSALYLCASSPYEGTYEQYFGPGTRLTVT.

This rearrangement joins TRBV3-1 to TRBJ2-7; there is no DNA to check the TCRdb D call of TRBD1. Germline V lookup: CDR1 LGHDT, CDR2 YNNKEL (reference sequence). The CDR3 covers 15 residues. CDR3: CASSQEGGRYYEQYF.

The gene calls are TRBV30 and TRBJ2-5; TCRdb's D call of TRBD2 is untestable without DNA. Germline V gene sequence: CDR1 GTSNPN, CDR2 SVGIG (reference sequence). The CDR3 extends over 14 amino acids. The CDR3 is CAWTQDPGLETQYF.

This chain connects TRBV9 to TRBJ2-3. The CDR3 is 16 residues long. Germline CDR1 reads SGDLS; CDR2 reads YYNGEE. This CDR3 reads CASSAGLAASTDTQYF.

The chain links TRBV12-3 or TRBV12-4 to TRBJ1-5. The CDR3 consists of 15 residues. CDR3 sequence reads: CASSFEQNSNQPQHF.

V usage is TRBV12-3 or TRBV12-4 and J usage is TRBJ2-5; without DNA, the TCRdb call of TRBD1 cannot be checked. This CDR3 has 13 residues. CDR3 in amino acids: CASSKAGGETQYF.

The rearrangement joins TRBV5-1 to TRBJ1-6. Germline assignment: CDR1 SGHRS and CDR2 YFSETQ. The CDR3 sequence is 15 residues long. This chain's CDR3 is CASSLSGTRNSPLHF.

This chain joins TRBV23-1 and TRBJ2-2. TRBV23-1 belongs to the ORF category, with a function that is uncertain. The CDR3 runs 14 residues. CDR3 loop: CASSLAMNTGELFF.

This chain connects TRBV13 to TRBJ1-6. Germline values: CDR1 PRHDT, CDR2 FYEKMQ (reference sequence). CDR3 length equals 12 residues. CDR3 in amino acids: CASRLLHSPLHF.

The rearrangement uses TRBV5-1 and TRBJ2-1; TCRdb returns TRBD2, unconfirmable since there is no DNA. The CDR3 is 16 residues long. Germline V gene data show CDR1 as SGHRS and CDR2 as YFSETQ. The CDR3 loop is CASSLGGRAINNEQFF. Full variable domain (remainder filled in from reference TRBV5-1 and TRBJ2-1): KAGVTQTPRYLIKTRGQQVTLSCSPISGHRSVSWYQQTPGQGLQFLFEYFSETQRNKGNFPGRFSGRQFSNSRSEMNVSTLELGDSALYLCASSLGGRAINNEQFFGPGTRLTVL.

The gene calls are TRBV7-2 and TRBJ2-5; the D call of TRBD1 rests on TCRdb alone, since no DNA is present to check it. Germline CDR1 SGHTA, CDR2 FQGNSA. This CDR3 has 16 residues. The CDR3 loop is CASSPGTTRVIETQYF. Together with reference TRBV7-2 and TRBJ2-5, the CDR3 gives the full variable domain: GAGVSQSPSNKVTEKGKDVELRCDPISGHTALYWYRQSLGQGLEFLIYFQGNSAPDKSGLPSDRFSAERTGGSVSTLTIQRTQQEDSAVYLCASSPGTTRVIETQYFGPGTRLLVL.